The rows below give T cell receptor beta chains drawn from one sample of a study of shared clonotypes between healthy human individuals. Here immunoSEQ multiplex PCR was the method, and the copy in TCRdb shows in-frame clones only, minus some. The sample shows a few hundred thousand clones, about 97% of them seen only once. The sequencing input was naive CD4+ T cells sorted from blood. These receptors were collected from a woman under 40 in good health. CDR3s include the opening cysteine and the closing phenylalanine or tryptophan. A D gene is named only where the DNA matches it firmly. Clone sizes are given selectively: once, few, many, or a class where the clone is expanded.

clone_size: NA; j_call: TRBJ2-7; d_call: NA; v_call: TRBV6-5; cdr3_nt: TGTGCCAGCAGCCACCTCCCCGGAGGTGAGCAGTACTTC; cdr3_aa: CASSHLPGGEQYF
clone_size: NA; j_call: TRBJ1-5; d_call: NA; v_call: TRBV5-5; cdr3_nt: TGTGCCAGCAGCTTGGAGGCGGGTCAGCCCCAGCATTTT; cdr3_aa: CASSLEAGQPQHF
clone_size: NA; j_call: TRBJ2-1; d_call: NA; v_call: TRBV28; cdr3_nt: TGTGCCAGCAGCCATTATGGAGGGGCAGTGGGAGGCGCCTACAATGAGCAGTTCTTC; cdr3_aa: CASSHYGGAVGGAYNEQFF
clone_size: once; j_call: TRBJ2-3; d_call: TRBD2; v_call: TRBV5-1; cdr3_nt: TGCGCCAGCATGAAGAGCGGGAGTTCCGGAGATACGCAGTATTTT; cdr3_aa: CASMKSGSSGDTQYF
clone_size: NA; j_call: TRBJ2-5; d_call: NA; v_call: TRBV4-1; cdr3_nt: TGCGCCAGCAGCCAAGGAGGAGTGATGGAGACCCAGTACTTC; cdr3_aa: CASSQGGVMETQYF
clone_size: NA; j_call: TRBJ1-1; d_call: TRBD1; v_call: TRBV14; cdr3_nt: TGTGCCAGCAATAGGGACAGGAACACTGAAGCTTTCTTT; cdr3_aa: CASNRDRNTEAFF
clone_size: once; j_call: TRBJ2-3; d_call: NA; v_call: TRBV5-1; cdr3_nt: TGCGCCAGCAGCTTGTATTCGGTTGCGAGGGATACGCAGTATTTT; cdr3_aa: CASSLYSVARDTQYF
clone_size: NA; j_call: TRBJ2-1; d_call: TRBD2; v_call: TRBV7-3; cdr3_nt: TGTGCCAGCAGCTTACTGGGAGGGATAATCGGTGAGCAGTTCTTC; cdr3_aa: CASSLLGGIIGEQFF
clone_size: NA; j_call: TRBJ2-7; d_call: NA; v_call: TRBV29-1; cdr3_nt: TGCAGCGCCCAAGTAGGGGCCTACGAGCAGTACTTC; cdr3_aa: CSAQVGAYEQYF
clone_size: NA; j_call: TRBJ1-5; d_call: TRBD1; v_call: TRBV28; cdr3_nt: TGTGCCAGCAGTTCCCGGACAGGTCGATATAGCAATCAGCCCCAGCATTTT; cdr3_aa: CASSSRTGRYSNQPQHF
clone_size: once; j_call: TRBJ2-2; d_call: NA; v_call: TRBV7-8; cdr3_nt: TGTGCCAGCAGCTCGTCAGACAGGCGCTTGGGGCTGTTTTTT; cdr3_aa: CASSSSDRRLGLFF
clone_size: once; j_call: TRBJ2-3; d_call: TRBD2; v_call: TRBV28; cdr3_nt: TGTGCCAGCAGTCTGGGACTAGCGGGAGTCTCAGATACGCAGTATTTT; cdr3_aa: CASSLGLAGVSDTQYF
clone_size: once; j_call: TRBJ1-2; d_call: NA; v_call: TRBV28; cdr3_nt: TGTGCCAGCAGTATCTACAGGGTGCACTATGGCTACACCTTC; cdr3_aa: CASSIYRVHYGYTF
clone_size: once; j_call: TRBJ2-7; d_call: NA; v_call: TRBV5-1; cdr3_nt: TGCGCCAGCAGCCCAGGACAGCCAGGGGCGGAGCAGTACTTC; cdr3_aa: CASSPGQPGAEQYF
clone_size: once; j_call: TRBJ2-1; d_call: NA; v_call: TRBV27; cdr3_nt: TGTGCCAGCAGATCTCCACTGAGGGGGGAACATGAGCAGTTCTTC; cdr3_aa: CASRSPLRGEHEQFF
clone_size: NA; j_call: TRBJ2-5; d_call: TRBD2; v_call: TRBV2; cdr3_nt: TGTGCCAGCATCAGCGGGAGGTGGCGGGGCAAAGAGACCCAGTACTTC; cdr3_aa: CASISGRWRGKETQYF
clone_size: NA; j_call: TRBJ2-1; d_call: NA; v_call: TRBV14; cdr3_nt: TGTGCCAGCAGCCAGATTTCTGGACACCGTGGCAATGAGCAGTTCTTC; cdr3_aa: CASSQISGHRGNEQFF
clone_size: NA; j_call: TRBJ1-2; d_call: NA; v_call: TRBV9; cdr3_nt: TGTGCCAGCAGCGTAGAAGGGAATGGCTACACCTTC; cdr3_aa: CASSVEGNGYTF
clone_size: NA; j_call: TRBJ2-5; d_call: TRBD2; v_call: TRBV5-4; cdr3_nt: TGTGCCAGCAGCTACGGGACTAGCGGGAGTGAGACCCAGTACTTC; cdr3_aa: CASSYGTSGSETQYF
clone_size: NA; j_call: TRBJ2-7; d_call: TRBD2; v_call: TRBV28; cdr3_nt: TGTGCCGGACGGCCGGGACTAGCGGGAAGCGAGCAGTACTTC; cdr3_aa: CAGRPGLAGSEQYF
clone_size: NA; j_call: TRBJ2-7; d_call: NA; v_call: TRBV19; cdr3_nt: TGTGCCAGTAGTATATCAGTTTCGAGTACCGAGCAGTACTTC; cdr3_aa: CASSISVSSTEQYF
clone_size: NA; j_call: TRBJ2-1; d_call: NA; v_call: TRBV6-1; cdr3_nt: TGTGCCAGCAGTGATAGGCTGGCGGTACGTAATGAGCAGTTCTTC; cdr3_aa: CASSDRLAVRNEQFF
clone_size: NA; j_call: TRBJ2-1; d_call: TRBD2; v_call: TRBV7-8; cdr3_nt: TGTGCCAGCAGCTTAGCCCGACTAGCGGCTAACAATGAGCAGTTCTTC; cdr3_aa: CASSLARLAANNEQFF
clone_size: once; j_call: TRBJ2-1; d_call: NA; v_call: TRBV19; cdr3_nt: TGTGCCAGTAGCACCGGGACGGATTACAATGAGCAGTTCTTC; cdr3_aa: CASSTGTDYNEQFF
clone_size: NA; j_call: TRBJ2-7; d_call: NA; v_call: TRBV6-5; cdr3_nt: TGTGCCAGCAGTTACACTCCCGAAGGAGGTACCTACGAGCAGTACTTC; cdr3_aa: CASSYTPEGGTYEQYF
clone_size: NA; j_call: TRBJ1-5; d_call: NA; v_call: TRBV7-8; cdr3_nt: TGTGCCAGCAGCTTAAGGGCAGGGGAGGGCAATCAGCCCCAGCATTTT; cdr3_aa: CASSLRAGEGNQPQHF
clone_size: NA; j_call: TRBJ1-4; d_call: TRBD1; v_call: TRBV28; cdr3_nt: TGTGCCAGCAGTTCCGGGACAGGTCTCACAACTAATGAAAAACTGTTTTTT; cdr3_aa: CASSSGTGLTTNEKLFF
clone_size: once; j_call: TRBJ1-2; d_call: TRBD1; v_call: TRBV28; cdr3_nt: TGTGCCAGCAGTTTAGGCGACAGGGGCCCTGGCTACACCTTC; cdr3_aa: CASSLGDRGPGYTF
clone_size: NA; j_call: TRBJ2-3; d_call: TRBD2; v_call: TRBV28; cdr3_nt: TGTGCCAGCAGTTGGGCTAGCGGGCCCCCAGATACGCAGTATTTT; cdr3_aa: CASSWASGPPDTQYF
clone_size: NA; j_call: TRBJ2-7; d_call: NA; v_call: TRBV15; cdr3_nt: TGTGCCACCAGCAGAGATCCGGACTCCTACGAGCAGTACTTC; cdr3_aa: CATSRDPDSYEQYF
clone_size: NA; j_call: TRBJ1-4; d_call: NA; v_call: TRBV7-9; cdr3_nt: TGTGCCAGCAGCTTAGTGATAGGACGGACCCCAAATGAAAAACTGTTTTTT; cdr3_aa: CASSLVIGRTPNEKLFF
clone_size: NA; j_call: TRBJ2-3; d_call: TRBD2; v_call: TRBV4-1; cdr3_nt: TGCGCCAGCAGCCAAACTACTCTAGCGGGCAGCACAGATACGCAGTATTTT; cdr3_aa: CASSQTTLAGSTDTQYF
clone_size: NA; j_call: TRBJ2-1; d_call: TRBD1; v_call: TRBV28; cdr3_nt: TGTGCCAGCAGGCCGGGACAGGGGGCGGTCAATGAGCAGTTCTTC; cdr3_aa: CASRPGQGAVNEQFF
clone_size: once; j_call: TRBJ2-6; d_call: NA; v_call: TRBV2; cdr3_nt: TGTGCCAGCATGGAGGGGAACTCTGGGGCCAACGTCCTGACTTTC; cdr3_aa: CASMEGNSGANVLTF
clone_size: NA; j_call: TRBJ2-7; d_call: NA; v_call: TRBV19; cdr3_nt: TGTGCCAGTAGTATTGCCGGGGCCGACTACGAGCAGTACTTC; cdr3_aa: CASSIAGADYEQYF
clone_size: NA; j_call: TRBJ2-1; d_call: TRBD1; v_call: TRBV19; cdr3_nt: TGTGCCAGTACCACAGGGGATCCCTACAATGAGCAGTTCTTC; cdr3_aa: CASTTGDPYNEQFF
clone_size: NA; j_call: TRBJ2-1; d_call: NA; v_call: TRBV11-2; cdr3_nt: TGTGCCAGCAGCTTAGGCTGGCGTAGCTCCTACAATGAGCAGTTCTTC; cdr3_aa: CASSLGWRSSYNEQFF
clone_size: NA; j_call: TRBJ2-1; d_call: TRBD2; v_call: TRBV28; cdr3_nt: TGTGCCAGCAGTTTAGGCGGGAGGATGGGGAATGAGCAGTTCTTC; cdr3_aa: CASSLGGRMGNEQFF
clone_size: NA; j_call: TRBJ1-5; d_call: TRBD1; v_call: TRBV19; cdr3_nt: TGTGCCAGTAGTGCCGGACAGGCCCACAATCAGCCCCAGCATTTT; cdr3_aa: CASSAGQAHNQPQHF
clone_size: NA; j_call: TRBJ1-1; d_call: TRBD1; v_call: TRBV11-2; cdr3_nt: TGTGCCAGCAGCTTAGGGACAGGGGTGTTTCGGGACACTGAAGCTTTCTTT; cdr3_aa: CASSLGTGVFRDTEAFF
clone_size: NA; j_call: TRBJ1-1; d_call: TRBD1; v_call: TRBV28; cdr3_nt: TGTGCCAGCAGCTCACAGGGGGTAGTCACTGAAGCTTTCTTT; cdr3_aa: CASSSQGVVTEAFF